What follows describes a single T cell receptor (beta chain). Its antigen remains unknown. Cells designated naive CD8 were CD45RO-negative and were positively selected for CCR7, with terminally differentiated effector memory CD45RA+ cells excluded. This entry comes from a study of shared clonotypes between healthy human individuals. Study results and limitations: As a rule, naive subsets had a larger estimated richness than memory subsets. Sampling used blood alone; tissue repertoires probably differ. Clonotypes that were shared across a handful of donors made up roughly 5% of naive CD4 clonotypes.

Over several immunoSEQ plates, each subset's genomic DNA was distributed in even portions. The repertoire was sequenced with immunoSEQ multiplex PCR; TCRdb's copy has only in-frame clones and lacks some. Of about 590,000 clones detected, nearly 97% appear once; the ten largest clones hold over 0.09%. In germline, CDR1 is SGHAT, CDR2 FQNNGV. Trimming stripped 3 bases from V and 4 bases from J, with 9 bases between. The CDR3 sequence is 13 residues long. This sequence was found in a woman aged 25 to 39 in good health. The chain links TRBV11-2 to TRBJ2-5; unclear D gene. The specimen was naive CD8+ T cells sorted from blood. The CDR3 DNA follows: TGTGCCAGCAGCTTGGCGCCGGGAGAGACCCAGTACTTC. Translating it yields CASSLAPGETQYF.